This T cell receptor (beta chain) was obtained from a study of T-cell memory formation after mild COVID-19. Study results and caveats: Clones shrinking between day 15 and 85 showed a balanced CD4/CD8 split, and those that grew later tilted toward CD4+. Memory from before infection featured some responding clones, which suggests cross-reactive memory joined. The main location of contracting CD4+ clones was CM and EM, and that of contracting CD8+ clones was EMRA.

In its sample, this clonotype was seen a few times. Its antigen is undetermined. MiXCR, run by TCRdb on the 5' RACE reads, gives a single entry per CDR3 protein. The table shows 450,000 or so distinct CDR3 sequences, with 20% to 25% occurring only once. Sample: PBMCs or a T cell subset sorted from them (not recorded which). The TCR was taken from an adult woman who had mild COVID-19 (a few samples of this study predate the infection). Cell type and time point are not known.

CDR3 nucleotide sequence: TGTGCCAGCAGCAGAGAACCCAGGGTTCCCGGGGAGCTGTTTTTT. The encoded protein is CASSREPRVPGELFF. The chain is built from TRBV7-2 and TRBJ2-2; TRBD1 is a possible D gene (5 bases). CDR3 length: 15 residues. Looked up from germline, CDR1 is SGHTA and CDR2 is FQGNSA. V lost 5 bases and J lost 6, with 16 bases in between.